This T cell receptor beta chain was profiled in a study of blood T cell repertoires in COVID-19. The overall study: Sources were T cells, B-cell-depleted T cells, or PBMCs; the material itself was cDNA or gDNA.

Sequencing was performed with immunoSEQ multiplex PCR; in TCRdb, only in-frame clones are kept and a portion is missing. Of hundreds of thousands of clones detected, roughly four fifths appear once; the ten largest clones hold about 5%. The participants were between about 18 and 90 years old and came from fewer than 25 US areas. Grouping used clinical history reported by participants in a survey and questionnaire. Those designated as exposed participants met a COVID-19 case within 2 weeks before study entry. The sequence was obtained from a man aged 35-49 years who had been exposed to COVID-19. The sequencing input was PBMCs or T cells enriched from blood (not recorded which).

The CDR3 sequence is CASSLGRGDEQYF. The CDR3 nucleotides read TGTGCCAGCAGTTTAGGCAGGGGCGACGAGCAGTACTTC. This chain links TRBV12-3 or TRBV12-4 with TRBJ2-7, with D possibly being TRBD1 (6 bases). V lost 1 base and J lost 5, with 9 bases in between. This CDR3 contains 13 residues.